Listed below are T cell receptor beta chains from one sample, sequenced in a study of CD8+CD57+ T cells in acquired aplastic anemia. TCRdb ran MiXCR on the reads and lists one entry per CDR3 protein. The sample holds around 180,000 distinct CDR3 sequences, around 66% seen once. The material sequenced was sorted CD4+, CD8+, or CD8+CD57+ T cells (not recorded which) from PBMCs. All receptors derive from a human donor with severe aplastic anemia or a healthy control (not recorded which). CDR3s include the opening cysteine and the closing phenylalanine or tryptophan. The order of the fields is J gene, V gene, CDR3 protein.

J gene: TRBJ2-1; V gene: TRBV11-3; CDR3 protein: CASSLDLAGSSYNEQFF
J gene: TRBJ1-2; V gene: TRBV19; CDR3 protein: CASSLEQGGNYGYTF
J gene: TRBJ1-6; V gene: TRBV6-5; CDR3 protein: CASSYSKTGSVSYNSPLHF
J gene: TRBJ2-7; V gene: TRBV15; CDR3 protein: CATSSQWGGAGYEQYF
J gene: TRBJ2-7; V gene: TRBV27; CDR3 protein: CASSLYRALYEQYF
J gene: TRBJ1-1; V gene: TRBV5-4; CDR3 protein: CASRRHGNTEAFF
J gene: TRBJ2-5; V gene: TRBV10-3; CDR3 protein: CASSARTGEETQYF
J gene: TRBJ2-3; V gene: TRBV5-1; CDR3 protein: CASSLMASGGTDTQYF
J gene: TRBJ2-3; V gene: TRBV5-6; CDR3 protein: CASSAGTYTDTQYF
J gene: TRBJ2-3; V gene: TRBV12-3/TRBV12-4; CDR3 protein: CASSPRDTQYF
J gene: TRBJ1-1; V gene: TRBV5-5; CDR3 protein: CASSLTGGAEAFF
J gene: TRBJ2-1; V gene: TRBV9; CDR3 protein: CASSVSHEQFF
J gene: TRBJ2-1; V gene: TRBV14; CDR3 protein: CASSYSSGTSLDEQFF
J gene: TRBJ1-1; V gene: TRBV28; CDR3 protein: CASSNPDRPIIEAFF
J gene: TRBJ1-6; V gene: TRBV5-5; CDR3 protein: CASSFPGQPSNSPLHF
J gene: TRBJ2-7; V gene: TRBV20-1; CDR3 protein: CSAYGQGRGNEQYF
J gene: TRBJ2-7; V gene: TRBV6-5; CDR3 protein: CASRNSGRPYEQYF
J gene: TRBJ1-1; V gene: TRBV12-3/TRBV12-4; CDR3 protein: CASSFAGTVDTEAFF
J gene: TRBJ1-5; V gene: TRBV6-1; CDR3 protein: CASSRGEGQPQHF
J gene: TRBJ2-1; V gene: TRBV19; CDR3 protein: CASSIDQPNSEQFF
J gene: TRBJ2-7; V gene: TRBV7-8; CDR3 protein: CASSLAQGRPSNEQYF
J gene: TRBJ1-2; V gene: TRBV10-3; CDR3 protein: CAILEGYGYTF
J gene: TRBJ1-2; V gene: TRBV7-8; CDR3 protein: CASSSPLAGASGEQFFYGYTF
J gene: TRBJ2-5; V gene: TRBV29-1; CDR3 protein: CSVSDVETQYF
J gene: TRBJ1-4; V gene: TRBV10-3; CDR3 protein: CASRDPRGATNEKLFF
J gene: TRBJ1-2; V gene: TRBV7-9; CDR3 protein: CASSLNDKGNGYTF
J gene: TRBJ1-2; V gene: TRBV6-2/TRBV6-3; CDR3 protein: CASSEFYGYTF